Listed here is a single T cell receptor (beta chain). Antigen specificity is unknown. The sample comes from a study of response to subunit inactivated influenza vaccine. Study results and limitations: Each seasonal influenza vaccination recruits few new T cells, the authors suggested.

V was cut by 3 bases and J by 4 bases, with 13 bases left in between. The CDR3 spans 15 residues. MiXCR, run by TCRdb on the RT-PCR reads, gives a single entry per CDR3 protein. The top ten hold around 9.6% of the sample, which has roughly 790,000 distinct CDR3 sequences, about 20% seen once. The J gene is TRBJ2-1, the V gene TRBV12-3 or TRBV12-4; D ambiguous. The sample consisted of PBMCs from blood, taken 5 to 6 days after vaccination. This sequence originates from a man aged 50 or older who received an inactivated influenza vaccine. The CDR3 sequence is CASSFGSRPYNEQFF. The CDR3 nucleotides are TGTGCCAGCAGTTTCGGATCTAGACCATACAATGAGCAGTTCTTC.